This T cell receptor (beta chain) stems from a study of beta chain features in type 1 diabetes. Study-wide points: VDJ junctions from patients with type 1 diabetes contained fewer insertions and more deletions. Moderate but significant shortening of TCRB CDR3s was recorded in all four CD4+ subsets from Type 1 diabetes patients.

Germline V gene lookup returns CDR1 SEHNR and CDR2 FQNEAQ (reference sequence). The V and J ends lost 3 bases and 7 bases, in that order; junction bases with no gene match: 7. This CDR3 has 14 residues. Investigators reverse transcribed all isolated RNA, so they sequenced expressed TCRB transcripts. The table came from immunoSEQ multiplex PCR; TCRdb's copy has only in-frame clones and leaves some out. The sample consists of fewer than 350,000 clones, about 20% of them appearing once. In the case of this clone: The target antigen is unknown.

Donors underwent one heparinised blood draw, roughly 110 mL on average. The sequenced material came from naive CD4+ T cells from blood. The clonotype originates from a woman aged 18-29 years in good health. The chain joins TRBV7-9 to TRBJ1-1; TRBD1 matches 8 bases. CDR3 sequence: CASSFGQGEGEAFF. The CDR3 coding sequence is TGTGCCAGCAGCTTCGGACAGGGAGAAGGTGAAGCTTTCTTT.